These 16 T cell receptor beta chains were sequenced from one sample in a study of siplizumab effects on memory and regulatory T cells. Data came from immunoSEQ multiplex PCR; TCRdb stores just in-frame clones and leaves some out. The sample carries 100,000 to 120,000 clones, 92% recorded once. Sequencing input: CD4+ T cells sorted from blood. These receptors were taken from a human donor in good health.

V and J are TRBV30 and TRBJ1-2; D is possibly TRBD1 (6 bases). CDR3 size: 13 residues. The germline V and J ends were trimmed by 2 bases and 4 bases, with 11 bases remaining between them. Per germline, CDR1 GTSNPN and CDR2 SVGIG (reference sequence). CDR3 sequence reads: CAWSRDRPYGYTF. The CDR3 nucleotides read TGTGCCTGGAGTCGTGACAGGCCCTATGGCTACACCTTC. Full variable domain (remainder filled in from reference TRBV30 and TRBJ1-2): SQTIHQWPATLVQPVGSPLSLECTVEGTSNPNLYWYRQAAGRGLQLLFYSVGIGQISSEVPQNLSASRPQDRQFILSSKKLLLSDSGFYLCAWSRDRPYGYTFGSGTRLTVV.

The chain combines TRBV5-4 with TRBJ2-5; 10 nucleotides match TRBD2. The length of the CDR3 is 16 residues. Germline CDR1 reads SGHNT; CDR2 reads YYREEE (reference sequence). After removal of 4 bases from V and 2 bases from J, the junction contained 8 bases not matched to a gene. CDR3 nucleotide sequence: TGTGCCAGCAGCCCCATAGCGGGGGGCCAGCAAGAGACCCAGTACTTC. It yields the protein CASSPIAGGQQETQYF.

The rearrangement uses TRBV19 and TRBJ2-3, with a possible D match to TRBD2 (5 bases). The CDR3 loop spans 18 amino acids. Germline CDR1 and CDR2: LNHDA and SQIVND (reference sequence). V was clipped by 1 base and J by 2 bases, with 19 bases between them. This CDR3 reads CASSIGRGAELYTDTQYF. DNA of the CDR3: TGTGCCAGTAGTATAGGCCGTGGAGCGGAGCTGTACACAGATACGCAGTATTTT.

V gene TRBV6-1 combines with J gene TRBJ2-7; perhaps TRBD1 as D (6 bases). CDR1 MNHNS and CDR2 SASEGT come from the germline V gene. The CDR3 loop spans 15 amino acids. Between the trimmed V and J ends, which lost 1 base and 4 bases, there was a span of 14 bases. DNA for the CDR3: TGTGCCAGCAGTGAAGTTGTGACAGGTTTTTACGAGCAGTACTTC. It yields the protein CASSEVVTGFYEQYF.

V usage is TRBV11-2 and J usage is TRBJ1-1; D might be TRBD1 (5 bases). V shed 5 bases and J shed 4 bases, with 11 bases lying between them. This CDR3 region has 13 residues. From germline, CDR1 is SGHAT and CDR2 FQNNGV. The CDR3 DNA is TGTGCCAGCAGCACACAGGTGGCCACTGAAGCTTTCTTT. As protein: CASSTQVATEAFF.

This sequence joins TRBV29-1 and TRBJ1-4; 7 positions agree with TRBD1. Germline CDR1 is SQVTM and CDR2 is ANQGSEA. V lost 5 bases and J lost 6; bases outside the gene matches: 6. This CDR3 comprises 13 residues. CDR3 amino acids: CSVSTGVDEKLFF. In DNA form, the CDR3 reads TGCAGCGTTAGCACAGGGGTGGATGAAAAACTGTTTTTT.

The chain couples TRBV6-5 to TRBJ2-7; D is perhaps TRBD2 (5 bases). With 0 bases removed from V and 2 bases from J, the gap between germline ends came to 11 bases. The CDR3 covers 15 residues. Germline CDR1 and CDR2: MNHEY and SVGAGI. DNA for the CDR3: TGTGCCAGCAGTTACTCGAGGGCAGGAACCTACGAGCAGTACTTC. Translated: CASSYSRAGTYEQYF.

The CDR3 nucleotides read TGCAGCCGGTGGCTAAACAATGAGCAGTTCTTC. This sequence encodes CSRWLNNEQFF. The V call is TRBV20-1, the J call TRBJ2-1, with unresolved D. The CDR3 extends over 11 amino acids. The germline gives CDR1 DFQATT, CDR2 SNEGSKA (reference sequence).

V is TRBV19 and J is TRBJ1-2, with D uncertain. The V and J ends lost 3 bases and 2 bases respectively, with 10 bases between them. Looked up from germline, CDR1 is LNHDA and CDR2 is SQIVND (reference sequence). The CDR3 contains 14 residues. The CDR3 reads CASSISAGNYGYTF. The DNA of the CDR3 is TGTGCCAGTAGTATTTCAGCGGGAAACTATGGCTACACCTTC. Full variable domain (missing parts from reference TRBV19 and TRBJ1-2): DGGITQSPKYLFRKEGQNVTLSCEQNLNHDAMYWYRQDPGQGLRLIYYSQIVNDFQKGDIAEGYSVSREKKESFPLTVTSAQKNPTAFYLCASSISAGNYGYTFGSGTRLTVV.

This clone occurred once. The J gene is TRBJ1-6, the V gene TRBV6-5; D may be TRBD1 (5 bases). This CDR3 spans 15 amino acids. The germline V gene has CDR1 MNHEY and CDR2 SVGAGI. V lost 1 base, J lost 7 bases, and 11 bases lay in between. CDR3 nucleotides: TGTGCCAGCAGTTACTGGGGCAGGGCCAATTCACCCCTCCACTTT. Protein product: CASSYWGRANSPLHF.

The J gene is TRBJ2-3, the V gene TRBV4-1; D is possibly TRBD2 (6 bases). V was clipped by 3 bases and J by 3 bases, with 13 bases between them. This CDR3 region has 15 residues. Per germline, CDR1 MGHRA and CDR2 YSYEKL. The CDR3 DNA reads as TGCGCCAGCAGCCAGGGGGGAAGTTGGACAGATACGCAGTATTTT. Its protein product is CASSQGGSWTDTQYF.

This clone came up once. The CDR3 DNA is TGTGCCAGCAGTGTTGGGGGGGATACGCAGTATTTT. Protein product: CASSVGGDTQYF. V and J are TRBV2 and TRBJ2-3; D perhaps matches TRBD2 (6 bases). CDR3 size: 12 residues. The V and J ends lost 4 bases and 6 bases respectively, with 8 bases between them. CDR1 is SNHLY and CDR2 is FYNNEI in the germline V gene.

The rearrangement joins TRBV27 to TRBJ2-1; 9 bases line up with TRBD1. This CDR3 has 17 residues. V trimming: 0 bases; J trimming: 7 bases; junction bases outside the gene matches: 10. The V gene's germline CDR1 is MNHEY and CDR2 SMNVEV (reference sequence). In nucleotides, the CDR3 is TGTGCCAGCAGTTTATCAGTTTGGGACAGGGTAAATAATGAGCAGTTCTTC. It encodes CASSLSVWDRVNNEQFF.

The chain is built from TRBV10-2 and TRBJ2-5; the match to TRBD2 covers 10 bases. Germline values: CDR1 WSHSY, CDR2 SAAADI. The length of the CDR3 is 15 residues. J was trimmed by 0 bases and V by 8 bases; bases with no gene match: 6. The CDR3 DNA is TGCGCCAGCGGAGAAAGCGGGGGGGACCAAGAGACCCAGTACTTC. As protein: CASGESGGDQETQYF.

The chain couples TRBV2 to TRBJ1-4, with TRBD1 matching over 7 bases. Germline-derived CDR1 and CDR2 are SNHLY and FYNNEI. This CDR3 region has 14 residues. Losses at the gene ends were 8 bases for V and 11 bases for J; bases not matched to a gene: 14. The CDR3 DNA reads TGTGCCAGCTTCGACGGGACAGTCTTGTGGAAACTGTTTTTT. This translates into CASFDGTVLWKLFF.

The rearrangement links TRBV5-6 to TRBJ2-7, with TRBD1 as a possible D gene (5 bases). With 4 bases removed from V and 2 bases from J, the gap between germline ends came to 13 bases. CDR3 length: 14 amino acids. Germline V lookup: CDR1 SGHDT, CDR2 YYEEEE. The CDR3 bases are TGTGCCAGCAGCCCAGGCCCAGGGCCCTACGAGCAGTACTTC. This gives the protein CASSPGPGPYEQYF.